The following is a TCR beta chain sequence with its context. This CDR3 region has 13 residues. Germline lookup yields CDR1 SNHLY and CDR2 FYNNEI. V was clipped by 3 bases and J by 8 bases, with 13 bases between them. These data originate in a study of blood T cell repertoires in COVID-19. Turning to the study itself: In each case, the material was cDNA or gDNA derived from T cells, B-cell-depleted T cells, or PBMCs.

Only in-frame clones appear in the TCRdb table, and some are missing; sequencing was by immunoSEQ multiplex PCR. The sample includes under 300,000 clones, just over 90% of them seen just once. The sequencing sample was made of PBMCs or T cells enriched from blood (not recorded which). The rearrangement uses TRBV2 and TRBJ1-2; D perhaps matches TRBD1 (6 bases). The sequence came from a woman aged 18-29 years who had recovered from COVID-19. The chain's CDR3 is CASSELQGGGYTF. In nucleotides, the CDR3 is TGTGCCAGCAGTGAGCTACAGGGCGGCGGCTACACCTTC.